This section outlines one TCR beta chain sequence together with its context. Its antigen is currently unknown. The data belong to a study of cytomegalovirus exposure and HLA in healthy donors. Clones were sequenced by immunoSEQ multiplex PCR, and TCRdb holds only the in-frame ones, with some missing. The repertoire holds 130,000 to 150,000 clones, with 89% as singletons. Study-wide points: Overall, approximately 150 TCR beta chains were annotated as cytomegalovirus-associated. Most observed TCR sequences were rare, whereas some public TCRs were detected in many donors.

With 0 bases removed from V and 1 base from J, the gap between germline ends came to 6 bases. This CDR3 has 14 residues. CDR1 is LGHNA, CDR2 YSLEER, per germline. Sequenced sample: PBMCs. The V call is TRBV4-3, the J call TRBJ1-1; no clear D. This TCR was recovered from a woman in her late teens or twenties in good health and CMV-seropositive. The CDR3 region is CASSQDQENTEAFF. CDR3 nucleotide sequence: TGCGCCAGCAGCCAAGATCAGGAGAACACTGAAGCTTTCTTT.